This entry lists 20 T cell receptor beta chains sequenced from one sample in a study of response to subunit inactivated influenza vaccine. TCRdb reprocessed the RT-PCR reads via MiXCR and lists one record per CDR3 protein. The sample carries some 850,000 distinct CDR3 sequences, roughly 20% recorded once. The source material was PBMCs from blood, sampled 4 to 6 days after vaccination. The receptors come from a man aged 50-59 years who received an inactivated influenza vaccine.

The V gene is TRBV11-1, the J gene TRBJ2-4, with 10 bases matching TRBD2. CDR3 length equals 18 residues. Looked up from germline, CDR1 is SGHAT and CDR2 is FQDESV (reference sequence). The V gene end was trimmed by 2 bases and the J gene end by 2 bases; junction bases not matched to a gene: 9. The CDR3 region has the DNA TGTGCCAGCAGCTTACTACCCCAAGCGGGGGGGACCAAAAACATTCAGTACTTC. It codes for CASSLLPQAGGTKNIQYF.

The table lists this clonotype with a few counts. The chain has TRBV7-2 and TRBJ1-4, with TRBD1 identical over 9 bases. The germline CDR1 and CDR2 sequences are SGHTA and FQGNSA. This CDR3 has 15 residues. The V segment lost 4 bases and the J segment 5 bases; nucleotides outside the gene matches: 5. The CDR3 loop reads CASSSTGQGNEKLFF. The CDR3 coding sequence is TGTGCCAGCAGCTCGACCGGACAGGGGAATGAAAAACTGTTTTTT. The entire variable domain, with the rest obtained from reference TRBV7-2 and TRBJ1-4, is as follows: GAGVSQSPSNKVTEKGKDVELRCDPISGHTALYWYRQSLGQGLEFLIYFQGNSAPDKSGLPSDRFSAERTGGSVSTLTIQRTQQEDSAVYLCASSSTGQGNEKLFFGSGTQLSVL.

A word on this clonotype: It may be a read error: a sequence one base away is much more abundant. V and J are TRBV5-1 and TRBJ1-1; 8 bases are a match to TRBD1. The CDR3 consists of 16 residues. V was clipped by 0 bases and J by 1 base; unmatched bases: 5. The germline CDR1 and CDR2 sequences are SGHRS and YFSETQ. The DNA of the CDR3 is TGCGCCAGCAGCTTGGGACCACAGGGGGGGAACACTGAAGCTTTCTTT. Translation gives CASSLGPQGGNTEAFF.

The chain is built from TRBV20-1 and TRBJ2-5, with 7 bases identical to TRBD2. Germline V CDR1 and CDR2: DFQATT, SNEGSKA (reference sequence). Unmatched junction bases numbered 10, after V lost 1 base and J lost 2 bases. The CDR3 runs to 16 residues. This CDR3 reads CSARVAGRGSQETQYF. CDR3 in DNA: TGCAGTGCTAGAGTGGCGGGGAGGGGTTCTCAAGAGACCCAGTACTTC.

This clonotype turned up a few times. This chain uses TRBV12-3 or TRBV12-4 with TRBJ2-3; a weak D match, TRBD2 (6 bases). The CDR3 contains 16 residues. Trimming stripped 6 bases from V and 0 bases from J, with 16 bases between. CDR3 sequence (DNA): TGTGCCAGCAGCGCGGGACGTACTCCTAGCACAGATACGCAGTATTTT. This codes for CASSAGRTPSTDTQYF.

The genes are TRBV6-1 and TRBJ1-1, with 8 bases fitting TRBD1. Trimming cost V 4 bases and J 0 bases; bases outside gene matches: 4. The CDR3 consists of 15 residues. The germline CDR1 and CDR2 sequences are MNHNS and SASEGT. The CDR3 DNA follows: TGTGCCAGCAGTGTTCAGGGGGCGATGAACACTGAAGCTTTCTTT. Amino acids: CASSVQGAMNTEAFF.

This clonotype was found a few times. The rearrangement uses TRBV3-1 and TRBJ2-1, with D possibly being TRBD2 (6 bases). The CDR3 contains 15 residues. Germline V gene lookup returns CDR1 LGHDT and CDR2 YNNKEL (reference sequence). V was trimmed by 1 base and J by 3 bases, leaving 10 bases between them. In DNA, the CDR3 is TGTGCCAGCAGCCAAGGGGAGGAAGGCTACAATGAGCAGTTCTTC. Translated: CASSQGEEGYNEQFF.

This clonotype occurred a few times. The chain couples TRBV20-1 to TRBJ1-2, with D tentatively TRBD1 (5 bases). The V gene lost 3 bases and the J gene lost 4 bases, with 15 bases spanning the gap. This CDR3 contains 14 residues. Germline V CDR1 and CDR2: DFQATT, SNEGSKA (reference sequence). CDR3 DNA: TGCAGTGCTAGGTCCGGCCAGGGAGCCTATGGCTACACCTTC. This gives the protein CSARSGQGAYGYTF.

The chain recombines TRBV18 with TRBJ1-1, with D unresolved. This CDR3 comprises 13 residues. V lost 3 bases, J lost 5 bases, and 10 bases lay in between. In germline, CDR1 is KGHSH, CDR2 LQKENI. The CDR3: CASSPGEDTEAFF. CDR3 nucleotides: TGTGCCAGCTCACCTGGGGAGGATACTGAAGCTTTCTTT.

Details on this clonotype: The junction and the germline gene differ at one end; a read error may be behind it. The chain couples TRBV5-1 to TRBJ2-2; 11 nucleotides agree with TRBD2. There are 15 residues in the CDR3. Looked up from germline, CDR1 is SGHRS and CDR2 is YFSETQ. The CDR3 region is CASSPTSGNPGELFF. The CDR3 nucleotides read TGCGCCAGCAGCCCGACTAGCGGGAACCCCGGGGAGCTGTTTTTT.

This clonotype turned up a few times. The rearrangement links TRBV7-2 to TRBJ2-3, with TRBD1 matching over 7 bases. Germline V gene data show CDR1 as SGHTA and CDR2 as FQGNSA. The length of the CDR3 is 12 residues. V lost 6 bases to trimming and J lost 7 bases; unmatched junction nucleotides: 4. The CDR3 loop is CASRGTENTQYF. CDR3 coding DNA: TGTGCCAGCAGGGGGACAGAGAATACGCAGTATTTT.

CDR3 DNA sequence: TGCGCCAGCAGCTTGGCCGAGGGAACATCAGGCTCACCCCTCCACTTT. It encodes CASSLAEGTSGSPLHF. J is TRBJ1-6 and V is TRBV5-1; D remains unclear. The CDR3 totals 16 residues. V lost 0 bases and J lost 10, with 17 bases in between. Germline V gene data show CDR1 as SGHRS and CDR2 as YFSETQ.

A few counts support this clonotype. The V and J genes are TRBV20-1 and TRBJ2-1; D not certain. CDR1 is DFQATT and CDR2 is SNEGSKA in the germline V gene (reference sequence). This CDR3 contains 12 residues. V dropped 3 bases and J dropped 6 bases, with 9 bases sitting between them. The DNA of the CDR3 is TGCAGTGCTAGTCCCGATGGCAATGAGCAGTTCTTC. Translating gives CSASPDGNEQFF.

V is TRBV20-1 and J is TRBJ1-5, with unresolved D. The CDR3 spans 14 residues. In germline, CDR1 is DFQATT, CDR2 SNEGSKA (reference sequence). V lost 3 bases and J lost 2, with 11 bases in between. CDR3 nucleotide sequence: TGCAGTGCTAGCTCTCCCTCCGGCAATCAGCCCCAGCATTTT. It translates to CSASSPSGNQPQHF.

This clonotype was picked up a small number of times. This rearrangement joins TRBV4-3 to TRBJ2-5, with D unclear. From germline, CDR1 is LGHNA and CDR2 YSLEER. This CDR3 comprises 15 residues. Trimming shortened V by 2 bases and J by 4 bases, and 14 bases separated the two germline ends. The DNA for the CDR3 is TGCGCCAGCAGCCAATCGGTCCAGTCCCGAGAGACCCAGTACTTC. It specifies CASSQSVQSRETQYF.

V is TRBV7-2 and J is TRBJ2-5; no reliable D call. The CDR3 length is 12 residues. Trimming pared 7 bases from V and 9 bases from J, leaving 15 bases between. CDR1 and CDR2 from the germline V gene are SGHTA and FQGNSA. DNA for the CDR3: TGTGCCAGCAACATATTGGGCCGGGCCCAGTACTTC. Translation gives CASNILGRAQYF.

This clonotype showed up just a few times. This sequence joins TRBV29-1 and TRBJ2-1; TRBD1 might be the D (6 bases). V was cut by 7 bases and J by 5 bases, with 9 bases left in between. CDR3 length: 11 residues. Germline CDR1 reads SQVTM; CDR2 reads ANQGSEA. CDR3 sequence: CSAGQNNEQFF. CDR3 bases: TGCAGCGCCGGACAGAACAATGAGCAGTTCTTC.

There are many counts of this clonotype. The chain joins TRBV20-1 to TRBJ2-1; 11 bases are a match to TRBD2. Germline V lookup: CDR1 DFQATT, CDR2 SNEGSKA (reference sequence). Germline trimming cut 4 bases from V and 6 bases from J; bases unmatched to any gene: 5. The CDR3 runs to 14 residues. In DNA, the CDR3 is TGCAGTGCTAAAGGACTAGCGGGTACCAATGAGCAGTTCTTC. Translated: CSAKGLAGTNEQFF.

The chain carries TRBV5-1 and TRBJ2-7, with TRBD1 matching 7 bases. CDR1 and CDR2 (germline): SGHRS, YFSETQ. Losses at the gene ends were 4 bases for V and 6 bases for J; bases not matched to a gene: 4. The CDR3 runs to 12 residues. The chain's CDR3 is CASSGDSFEQYF. In nucleotides, the CDR3 is TGCGCCAGCAGCGGGGACAGTTTCGAGCAGTACTTC.

In its sample, this clonotype was seen many times. The chain uses TRBV11-2 and TRBJ2-7; no clear D. Germline V lookup: CDR1 SGHAT, CDR2 FQNNGV. The CDR3 covers 13 residues. The V gene lost 1 base and the J gene lost 4 bases, with 8 bases spanning the gap. In DNA form, the CDR3 reads TGTGCCAGCAGCTTAGTAAAGGGATACGAGCAGTACTTC. Protein: CASSLVKGYEQYF.